This T cell receptor beta chain was captured by sequencing in a study of shared clonotypes between healthy human individuals. Across the study: The study used three CD4 naive, three CD4 memory, two CD8 naive and one CD8 memory plate per donor.

As regards this clone: Its antigen is not identified.

Germline assignment: CDR1 MGHDK and CDR2 SYGVNS. The CDR3 sequence is 14 residues long. Trimming took 8 bases from V and 5 from J; bases not matched to a gene: 5. Terminally differentiated effector memory CD45RA+ cells were left out of the naive CD8 fraction, which was CD45RO-negative and positively selected for CCR7. Findings and limits, study-wide: Non-shared clonotypes had lower generation probabilities than those shared by all four donors. Only a few donors were included, so the genetic and exposure-history diversity represented was limited. The sharing of 5% to 6.5% of naive CD4 clonotypes was seen across several donors.

The table came from immunoSEQ multiplex PCR; TCRdb's copy has only in-frame clones and leaves some out. The sample has some 2,100,000 clones; about 93% are singletons. This chain links TRBV25-1 with TRBJ2-5, with TRBD2 matching over 13 bases. The receptor's source is a man between 18 and 35 years old in good health. Some clones in this sample may be carry-over from other donors' samples. The sample was naive CD8+ T cells from PBMCs. This chain's CDR3 is CASRTSGSAETQYF. The CDR3 nucleotides read TGTGCCAGCCGGACTAGCGGGAGCGCGGAGACCCAGTACTTC.